The 29 T cell receptor beta chains below come from one sample, sequenced in a study of blood T cell repertoires in COVID-19. The protocol was immunoSEQ multiplex PCR, while the TCRdb copy is restricted to in-frame clones and leaves out a portion. Among roughly 120,000 clones, roughly 80% were seen once, and the ten largest hold under 3%. Sequenced input: peripheral blood. The receptors were gathered from a man aged 45-65 years with acute or convalescent COVID-19.

This rearrangement joins TRBV2 to TRBJ2-1; unclear D gene. The V gene's germline CDR1 is SNHLY and CDR2 FYNNEI. This CDR3 spans 11 amino acids. Trimming removed 4 bases from V and 9 bases from J, with 7 bases in between. DNA for the CDR3: TGTGCCAGCAGTGTAGTTGGTGAGCAGTTCTTC. Amino acid sequence: CASSVVGEQFF.

The CDR3 nucleotides are TGTGCCAGCAACAGGGATACTGAAGCTTTCTTT. Its protein is CASNRDTEAFF. The chain links TRBV6-5 to TRBJ1-1; TRBD1 is a possible D gene (6 bases). Trimming cost V 7 bases and J 5 bases, with 8 bases left between them. Germline values: CDR1 MNHEY, CDR2 SVGAGI. The CDR3 loop spans 11 amino acids.

This chain links TRBV5-1 with TRBJ1-1; D perhaps matches TRBD1 (6 bases). V was shortened by 5 bases and J by 3 bases, with 11 bases between the two germline ends. This CDR3 has 13 amino acids. Germline assignment: CDR1 SGHRS and CDR2 YFSETQ. The CDR3 DNA reads as TGCGCCAGCAGACGACAGGAAGACACTGAAGCTTTCTTT. Residues: CASRRQEDTEAFF.

The chain recombines TRBV10-3 with TRBJ2-7; no reliable D call. CDR1 and CDR2 (germline): ENHRY, SYGVKD. V lost 3 bases, J lost 0 bases, and 15 bases lay in between. This CDR3 comprises 16 residues. In DNA, the CDR3 is TGTGCCATCAGTGACCTTTCCGACCGGAGCTCCTACGAGCAGTACTTC. Translating gives CAISDLSDRSSYEQYF.

The rearrangement uses TRBV3-1 (or the pseudogene TRBV3-2) and TRBJ2-7; 10 nucleotides agree with TRBD1. The germline CDR1 and CDR2 sequences are LGHDT and YNNKEL (reference sequence). This CDR3 comprises 15 residues. Germline trimming cut 3 bases from V and 2 bases from J; bases unmatched to any gene: 4. The CDR3 spells CASSHRDRGTYEQYF. In nucleotides, the CDR3 is TGTGCCAGCAGCCACCGGGACAGGGGCACCTACGAGCAGTACTTC.

V usage is TRBV6-5 and J usage is TRBJ1-1, with D possibly being TRBD1 (6 bases). Between the trimmed V and J ends, which lost 4 bases and 1 base, there was a span of 10 bases. The CDR3 is 14 residues long. CDR1 is MNHEY, CDR2 SVGAGI, per germline. This CDR3 reads CASSWETGNTEAFF. CDR3 nucleotide sequence: TGTGCCAGCAGTTGGGAGACAGGGAACACTGAAGCTTTCTTT.

The chain uses TRBV3-1 (or the pseudogene TRBV3-2) and TRBJ1-1; the D gene is possibly TRBD1 (6 bases). This CDR3 is 14 amino acids long. Per the germline V gene, CDR1 is LGHDT and CDR2 is YNNKEL (reference sequence). With 4 bases removed from V and 3 bases from J, the gap between germline ends came to 12 bases. The CDR3 coding sequence is TGTGCCAGCAGCCTCCAAGACAGGTACACTGAAGCTTTCTTT. This gives the protein CASSLQDRYTEAFF.

The chain links TRBV6-6 to TRBJ1-1; D is uncertain. Between the trimmed V and J ends, which lost 6 bases and 4 bases, there was a span of 12 bases. Germline CDR1 and CDR2: MNHNY and SVGAGI (reference sequence). The length of the CDR3 is 13 residues. The CDR3: CASRPTTGTEAFF. DNA for the CDR3: TGTGCCAGCAGGCCCACCACGGGCACTGAAGCTTTCTTT.

This sequence joins TRBV18 and TRBJ2-7; D is perhaps TRBD2 (6 bases). V gave up 2 bases and J gave up 3 bases, with 14 bases separating them. This CDR3 region has 15 residues. Germline assignment: CDR1 KGHSH and CDR2 LQKENI. The chain's CDR3 is CASSPSGRRIYEQYF. DNA for the CDR3: TGTGCCAGCTCACCAAGTGGGAGGCGGATCTACGAGCAGTACTTC.

This clone was seen more than once but under ten times. Other DNA sequences in this sample translate to the same CDR3. The rearrangement uses TRBV11-1 and TRBJ1-4; TRBD1 matches at 8 bases. Germline CDR1 SGHAT, CDR2 FQDESV (reference sequence). Germline trimming cut 5 bases from V and 5 bases from J; bases unmatched to any gene: 4. This CDR3 has 14 amino acids. The CDR3 here is CASSRDRTNEKLFF. CDR3 coding DNA: TGTGCCAGCAGCCGGGACAGGACAAATGAAAAACTGTTTTTT.

The gene calls are TRBV6-5 and TRBJ1-1; D unclear. Between the trimmed V and J ends, which lost 7 bases and 2 bases, there was a span of 11 bases. The CDR3 spans 13 residues. Germline-derived CDR1 and CDR2 are MNHEY and SVGAGI. This CDR3 reads CASMLQRNTEAFF. CDR3 nucleotide sequence: TGTGCCAGCATGTTACAACGAAACACTGAAGCTTTCTTT.

This rearrangement joins TRBV6-4 to TRBJ2-2; 7 bases match TRBD2. The germline V gene has CDR1 MRHNA and CDR2 SNTAGT. Trimming cost V 5 bases and J 1 base; bases outside gene matches: 4. CDR3 size: 15 residues. Written as DNA, the CDR3 is TGTGCCAGCAGTAGAATAGCGGGGAACACCGGGGAGCTGTTTTTT. Protein sequence: CASSRIAGNTGELFF.

This clone has only a few counts. V is TRBV19 and J is TRBJ1-5, with no clear D. Germline V gene lookup returns CDR1 LNHDA and CDR2 SQIVND (reference sequence). Trimming removed 4 bases at V and 0 bases at J, with 10 bases between. This CDR3 comprises 15 residues. CDR3 sequence (DNA): TGTGCCAGTAGTAAGAGGGCGGATAGCAATCAGCCCCAGCATTTT. Translation: CASSKRADSNQPQHF.

V and J are TRBV6-5 and TRBJ1-1; a weak D match, TRBD1 (5 bases). CDR1 is MNHEY, CDR2 SVGAGI, per germline. V was pared by 4 bases and J by 3 bases, with 18 bases between. This CDR3 is built from 16 residues. The CDR3 DNA reads as TGTGCCAGCAGTTGGGGGGACCTGGTGAGGGACACTGAAGCTTTCTTT. Translated: CASSWGDLVRDTEAFF.

The gene calls are TRBV11-2 and TRBJ1-1; D remains ambiguous. With 5 bases removed from V and 1 base from J, the gap between germline ends came to 20 bases. The CDR3 consists of 17 residues. The germline CDR1 and CDR2 sequences are SGHAT and FQNNGV. CDR3 nucleotides: TGTGCCAGCAGCCATGGCAGGTATCGGCCCCCGAACACTGAAGCTTTCTTT. Protein: CASSHGRYRPPNTEAFF.

This clone was seen repeatedly, ten times or more. The gene calls are TRBV12-3 or TRBV12-4 and TRBJ1-3, with 7 nucleotides matching TRBD1. The CDR3 covers 12 residues. The trim removed 4 bases at V and 7 bases at J, leaving 1 base unmatched. The CDR3, as DNA: TGTGCCAGCAGTTACAGGGGCAACACCATATATTTT. This translates into CASSYRGNTIYF.

This rearrangement joins TRBV6-5 to TRBJ1-4; a weak D match, TRBD1 (5 bases). V lost 0 bases and J lost 6, with 11 bases in between. This CDR3 has 15 residues. Per germline, CDR1 MNHEY and CDR2 SVGAGI. The CDR3 region has the DNA TGTGCCAGCAGTTACTCCTCTGGGGACTATGAAAAACTGTTTTTT. Translating it yields CASSYSSGDYEKLFF.

The genes are TRBV18 and TRBJ1-3, with 7 bases matching TRBD1. This CDR3 has 15 residues. V lost 5 bases, J lost 0 bases, and 4 bases stayed unmatched. Germline CDR1 reads KGHSH; CDR2 reads LQKENI. CDR3 sequence: CASSTGQVSGNTIYF. The CDR3 DNA follows: TGTGCCAGCTCAACAGGACAGGTCTCTGGAAACACCATATATTTT.

The rearrangement joins TRBV5-1 to TRBJ1-1; TRBD1 matches at 10 bases. Germline values: CDR1 SGHRS, CDR2 YFSETQ. The V segment lost 7 bases and the J segment 1 base; nucleotides outside the gene matches: 7. This CDR3 spans 15 amino acids. The CDR3 DNA sequence: TGCGCCAGCGAGCCGGGACAGGGGACGAACACTGAAGCTTTCTTT. As protein: CASEPGQGTNTEAFF.

The chain links TRBV6-5 to TRBJ1-6, with D maybe TRBD1 (5 bases). Germline V gives CDR1 MNHEY, CDR2 SVGAGI. The CDR3 has 16 residues. Trimming cost V 4 bases and J 9 bases, with 19 bases left between them. This chain's CDR3 is CASSWGTFGGGSPLHF. The CDR3 DNA sequence: TGTGCCAGCAGTTGGGGAACCTTCGGGGGGGGTTCACCCCTCCACTTT.

This sequence joins TRBV7-9 and TRBJ1-6; tentatively, D is TRBD1 (5 bases). The CDR3 runs 15 residues. V was pared by 5 bases and J by 6 bases, with 14 bases between. CDR1 SEHNR and CDR2 FQNEAQ come from the germline V gene (reference sequence). The CDR3 spells CASSLRGGGNSPLHF. CDR3 nucleotides: TGTGCCAGCAGCCTACGGGGGGGTGGTAATTCACCCCTCCACTTT.

The chain uses TRBV5-4 and TRBJ1-2; 10 bases fit TRBD1. The junction had 10 bases not matched to a gene; V was cut back by 3 bases and J by 8 bases. Germline loops: CDR1 SGHNT, CDR2 YYREEE (reference sequence). This CDR3 contains 15 residues. The CDR3 sequence is CASSSGQGTRLGYTF. The CDR3 nucleotides read TGTGCCAGCAGCTCGGGACAGGGGACTAGGTTAGGCTACACCTTC.

This clone was detected a few times. V and J are TRBV5-1 and TRBJ1-5; TRBD1 aligns across 8 bases. The ends lost 0 bases at V and 7 bases at J; junction bases unmatched: 6. Germline lookup yields CDR1 SGHRS and CDR2 YFSETQ. This CDR3 contains 15 residues. DNA of the CDR3: TGCGCCAGCAGCTTGGCGGCAGGGGGCGAACAGCCCCAGCATTTT. Amino acid sequence: CASSLAAGGEQPQHF.

The chain has TRBV27 and TRBJ2-2; TRBD1 matches 9 bases. The germline V gene has CDR1 MNHEY and CDR2 SMNVEV (reference sequence). This CDR3 has 19 amino acids. V dropped 4 bases and J dropped 5; count of bases not matched to a gene: 17. The CDR3 is CASSSVPSPHRGRTGELFF. The CDR3 DNA is TGTGCCAGCAGTTCCGTCCCTTCTCCTCACAGGGGGCGGACCGGGGAGCTGTTTTTT.

This chain connects TRBV28 to TRBJ1-6; TRBD1 agrees at 8 bases. Germline values: CDR1 MDHEN, CDR2 SYDVKM. V dropped 5 bases and J dropped 9; count of bases not matched to a gene: 6. The CDR3 has 14 amino acids. The CDR3 is CASSEGQVRSPLHF. As DNA, the CDR3 is TGTGCCAGCAGTGAGGGACAGGTCCGTTCACCCCTCCACTTT.

The count of this clone is one. A junction end diverges from the germline sequence, so it may reflect a read error. The rearrangement uses TRBV19 and TRBJ1-3; D uncertain. Germline V CDR1 and CDR2: LNHDA, SQIVND (reference sequence). This CDR3 is built from 11 residues. CDR3 bases: TGTGCCAGTAGCTTTGAGCTGAAAGTAACCTTT. Amino acids: CASSFELKVTF.

J is TRBJ1-3 and V is TRBV10-2, with 8 bases fitting TRBD1. The CDR3 totals 15 residues. V was pared by 6 bases and J by 2 bases, with 6 bases of the junction left unmatched. Germline loops: CDR1 WSHSY, CDR2 SAAADI. Written as DNA, the CDR3 is TGCGCCAGCAGGCCTGGACAGGGTCCTGGAAACACCATATATTTT. Translating it yields CASRPGQGPGNTIYF.

The chain is built from TRBV28 and TRBJ1-5; maybe TRBD1 (6 bases). From germline, CDR1 is MDHEN and CDR2 SYDVKM. The CDR3 totals 13 residues. Trimming cost V 11 bases and J 0 bases, with 11 bases left between them. CDR3 in DNA: TGTGCCCTTCAGGGGAATAGCAATCAGCCCCAGCATTTT. This translates into CALQGNSNQPQHF.

This chain links TRBV4-2 with TRBJ2-7; the match to TRBD2 covers 8 bases. Germline V gene sequence: CDR1 LGHNA, CDR2 YNFKEQ. Trimming cost V 0 bases and J 5 bases; bases outside gene matches: 9. This CDR3 has 16 residues. CDR3 sequence: CASSQDLRGGRDEQYF. In nucleotides, the CDR3 is TGTGCCAGCAGCCAAGATTTACGGGGGGGCCGGGACGAGCAGTACTTC.